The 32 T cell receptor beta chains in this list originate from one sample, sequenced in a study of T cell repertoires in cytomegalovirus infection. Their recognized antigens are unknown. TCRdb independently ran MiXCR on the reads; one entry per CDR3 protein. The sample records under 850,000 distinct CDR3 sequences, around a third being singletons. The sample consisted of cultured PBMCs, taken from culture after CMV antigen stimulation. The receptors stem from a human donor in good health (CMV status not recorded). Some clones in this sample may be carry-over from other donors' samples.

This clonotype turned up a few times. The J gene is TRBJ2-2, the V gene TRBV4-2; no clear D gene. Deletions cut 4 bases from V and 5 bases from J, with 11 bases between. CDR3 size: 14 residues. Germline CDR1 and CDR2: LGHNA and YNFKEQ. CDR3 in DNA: TGTGCCAGCAGCCCACTGCTGCGTACCGGGGAGCTGTTTTTT. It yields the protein CASSPLLRTGELFF.

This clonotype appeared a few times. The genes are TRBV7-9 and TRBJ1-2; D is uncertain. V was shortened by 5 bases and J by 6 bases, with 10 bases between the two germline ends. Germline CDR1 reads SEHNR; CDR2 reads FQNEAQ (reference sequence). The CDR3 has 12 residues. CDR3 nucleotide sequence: TGTGCCAGCAGCCCCCGGGATGATGGCTACACCTTC. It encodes CASSPRDDGYTF.

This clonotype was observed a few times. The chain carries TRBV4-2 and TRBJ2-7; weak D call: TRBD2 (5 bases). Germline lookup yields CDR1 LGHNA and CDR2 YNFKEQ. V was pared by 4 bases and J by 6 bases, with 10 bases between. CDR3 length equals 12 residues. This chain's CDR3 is CASSLTRGEQYF. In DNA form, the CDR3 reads TGTGCCAGCAGCCTCACTAGAGGCGAGCAGTACTTC.

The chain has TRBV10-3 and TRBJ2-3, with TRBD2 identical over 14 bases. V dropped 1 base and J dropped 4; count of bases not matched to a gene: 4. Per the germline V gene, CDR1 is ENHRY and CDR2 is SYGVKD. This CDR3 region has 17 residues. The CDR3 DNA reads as TGTGCCATCAGTGAGTTCGGACTAGCGGGGGGTGCAGATACGCAGTATTTT. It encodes CAISEFGLAGGADTQYF.

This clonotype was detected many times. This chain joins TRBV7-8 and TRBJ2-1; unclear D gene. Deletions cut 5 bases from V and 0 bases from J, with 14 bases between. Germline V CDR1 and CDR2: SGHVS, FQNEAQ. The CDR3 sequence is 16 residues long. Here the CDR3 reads CASSPPGRSSYNEQFF. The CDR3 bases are TGTGCCAGCAGCCCCCCCGGAAGGAGCTCCTACAATGAGCAGTTCTTC.

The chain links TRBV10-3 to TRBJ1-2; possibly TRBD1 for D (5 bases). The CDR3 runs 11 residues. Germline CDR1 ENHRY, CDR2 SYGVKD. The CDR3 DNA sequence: TGTGCTACCTCAGGGTCGGGGGGCTACACCTTC. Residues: CATSGSGGYTF.

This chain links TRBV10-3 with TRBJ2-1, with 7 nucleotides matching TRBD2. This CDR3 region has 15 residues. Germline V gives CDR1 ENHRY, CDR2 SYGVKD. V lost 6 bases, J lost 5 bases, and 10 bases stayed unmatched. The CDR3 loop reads CAISDTLAGDNEQFF. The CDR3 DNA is TGTGCCATCAGCGACACATTAGCGGGTGACAATGAGCAGTTCTTC.

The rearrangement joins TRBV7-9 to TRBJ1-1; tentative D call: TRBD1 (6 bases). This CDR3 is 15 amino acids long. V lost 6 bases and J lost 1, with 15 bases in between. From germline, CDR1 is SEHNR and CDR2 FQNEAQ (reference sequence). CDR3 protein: CASRLTTGANTEAFF. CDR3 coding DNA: TGTGCCAGCAGACTTACGACAGGAGCGAACACTGAAGCTTTCTTT.

CDR3 nucleotide sequence: TGTGCCAGGGGTGGGAGGGAAAACACTGAAGCTTTCTTT. Its translation is CARGGRENTEAFF. The chain has TRBV7-2 and TRBJ1-1; D is unclear. The CDR3 has 13 residues. Germline CDR1 is SGHTA and CDR2 is FQGNSA. Trimming removed 9 bases from V and 2 bases from J, with 13 bases in between. The full variable domain, its missing parts supplied by reference TRBV7-2 and TRBJ1-1, is GAGVSQSPSNKVTEKGKDVELRCDPISGHTALYWYRQSLGQGLEFLIYFQGNSAPDKSGLPSDRFSAERTGGSVSTLTIQRTQQEDSAVYLCARGGRENTEAFFGQGTRLTVV.

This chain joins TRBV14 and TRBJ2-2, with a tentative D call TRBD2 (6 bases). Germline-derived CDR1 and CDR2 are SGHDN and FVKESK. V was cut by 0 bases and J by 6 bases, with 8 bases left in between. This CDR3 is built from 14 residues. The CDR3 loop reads CASSQEGGAGELFF. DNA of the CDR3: TGTGCCAGCAGCCAAGAAGGAGGGGCCGGGGAGCTGTTTTTT.

The CDR3 is CASSQGIRHTEAFF. The DNA for the CDR3 is TGTGCCAGCAGCCAGGGGATCCGGCACACTGAAGCTTTCTTT. The V call is TRBV11-2, the J call TRBJ1-1; tentatively, D is TRBD1 (6 bases). This CDR3 has 14 residues. V dropped 5 bases and J dropped 3 bases, with 13 bases sitting between them. Germline CDR1 and CDR2: SGHAT and FQNNGV.

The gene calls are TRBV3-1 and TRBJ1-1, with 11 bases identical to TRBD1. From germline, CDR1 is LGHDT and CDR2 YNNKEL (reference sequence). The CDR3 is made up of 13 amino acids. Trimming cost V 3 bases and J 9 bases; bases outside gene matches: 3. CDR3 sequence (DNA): TGTGCCAGCAGCCACGGACAGGGGGCTCAAGCTTTCTTT. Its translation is CASSHGQGAQAFF.

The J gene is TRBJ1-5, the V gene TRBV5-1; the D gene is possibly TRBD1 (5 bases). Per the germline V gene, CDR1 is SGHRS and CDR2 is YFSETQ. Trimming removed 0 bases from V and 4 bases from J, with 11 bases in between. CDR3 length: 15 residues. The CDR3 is CASSLGQPGNQPQHF. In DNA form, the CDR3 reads TGCGCCAGCAGCTTGGGACAGCCAGGAAATCAGCCCCAGCATTTT.

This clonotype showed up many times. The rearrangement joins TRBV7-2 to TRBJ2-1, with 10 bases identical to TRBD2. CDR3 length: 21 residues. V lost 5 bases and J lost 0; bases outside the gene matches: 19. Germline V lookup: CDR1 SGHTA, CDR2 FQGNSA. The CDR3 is CASSAPRGSSGGRSSYNEQFF. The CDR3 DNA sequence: TGTGCCAGCAGCGCTCCCAGGGGGTCTAGCGGGGGCCGTAGCTCCTACAATGAGCAGTTCTTC.

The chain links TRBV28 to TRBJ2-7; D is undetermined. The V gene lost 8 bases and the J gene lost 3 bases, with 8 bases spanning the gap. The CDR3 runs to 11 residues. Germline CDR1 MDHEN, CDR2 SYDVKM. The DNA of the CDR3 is TGTGCCAGCGGGCCCCTCTACGAGCAGTACTTC. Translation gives CASGPLYEQYF.

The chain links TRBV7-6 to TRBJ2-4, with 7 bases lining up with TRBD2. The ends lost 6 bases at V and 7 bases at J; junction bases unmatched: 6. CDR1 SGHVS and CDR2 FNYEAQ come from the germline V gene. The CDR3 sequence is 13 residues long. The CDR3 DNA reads TGTGCCAGCAGATCCATGGGGGGGAACATTCAGTACTTC. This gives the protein CASRSMGGNIQYF. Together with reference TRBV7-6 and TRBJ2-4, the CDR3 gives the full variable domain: GAGVSQSPRYKVTKRGQDVALRCDPISGHVSLYWYRQALGQGPEFLTYFNYEAQQDKSGLPNDRFSAERPEGSISTLTIQRTEQRDSAMYRCASRSMGGNIQYFGAGTRLSVL.

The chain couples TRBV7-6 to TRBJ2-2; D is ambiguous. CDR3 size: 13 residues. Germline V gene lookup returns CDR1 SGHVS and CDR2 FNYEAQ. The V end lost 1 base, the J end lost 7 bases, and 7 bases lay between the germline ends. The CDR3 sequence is CASSLGGIGELFF. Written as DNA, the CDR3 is TGTGCCAGCAGCTTAGGGGGAATCGGGGAGCTGTTTTTT.

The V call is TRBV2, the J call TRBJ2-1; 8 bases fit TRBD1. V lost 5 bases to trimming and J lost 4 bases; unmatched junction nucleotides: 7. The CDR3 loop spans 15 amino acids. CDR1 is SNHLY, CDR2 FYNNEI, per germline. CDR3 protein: CASSRQGPNYNEQFF. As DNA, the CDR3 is TGTGCCAGCAGTAGACAGGGGCCCAATTACAATGAGCAGTTCTTC.

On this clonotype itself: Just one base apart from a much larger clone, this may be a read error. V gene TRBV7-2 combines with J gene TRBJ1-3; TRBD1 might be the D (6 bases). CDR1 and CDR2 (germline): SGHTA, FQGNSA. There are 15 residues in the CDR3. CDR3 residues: CASSYSGADGNTVYF. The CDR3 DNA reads TGTGCCAGCAGCTACTCAGGGGCTGATGGAAACACCGTATATTTT.

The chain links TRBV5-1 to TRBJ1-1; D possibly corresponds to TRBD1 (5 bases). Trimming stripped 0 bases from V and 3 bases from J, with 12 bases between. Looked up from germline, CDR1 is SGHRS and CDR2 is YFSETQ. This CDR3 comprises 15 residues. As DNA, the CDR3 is TGCGCCAGCAGCTTGGGCAGGGTCACCGACACTGAAGCTTTCTTT. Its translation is CASSLGRVTDTEAFF. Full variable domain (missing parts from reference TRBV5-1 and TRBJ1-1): KAGVTQTPRYLIKTRGQQVTLSCSPISGHRSVSWYQQTPGQGLQFLFEYFSETQRNKGNFPGRFSGRQFSNSRSEMNVSTLELGDSALYLCASSLGRVTDTEAFFGQGTRLTVV.

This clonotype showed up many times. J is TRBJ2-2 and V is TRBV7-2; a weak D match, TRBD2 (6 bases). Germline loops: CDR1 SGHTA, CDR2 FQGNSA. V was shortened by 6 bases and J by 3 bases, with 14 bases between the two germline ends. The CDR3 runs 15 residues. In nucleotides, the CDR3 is TGTGCCAGCAGTCGACCCTCGGGGGACACCGGGGAGCTGTTTTTT. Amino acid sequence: CASSRPSGDTGELFF.

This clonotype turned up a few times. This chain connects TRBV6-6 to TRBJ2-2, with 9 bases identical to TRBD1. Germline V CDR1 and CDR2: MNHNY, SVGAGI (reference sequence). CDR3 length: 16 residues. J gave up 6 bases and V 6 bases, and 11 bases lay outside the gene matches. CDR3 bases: TGTGCCAGCAGCAAAACGCCGGGACAGGGCGCCGGGGAGCTGTTTTTT. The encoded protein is CASSKTPGQGAGELFF.

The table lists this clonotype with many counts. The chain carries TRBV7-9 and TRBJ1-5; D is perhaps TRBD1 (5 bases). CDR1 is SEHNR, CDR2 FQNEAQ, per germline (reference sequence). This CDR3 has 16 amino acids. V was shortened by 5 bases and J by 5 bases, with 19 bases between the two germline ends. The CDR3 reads CASSRESETVHQPQHF. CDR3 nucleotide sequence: TGTGCCAGCAGCCGGGAATCCGAGACAGTCCATCAGCCCCAGCATTTT.

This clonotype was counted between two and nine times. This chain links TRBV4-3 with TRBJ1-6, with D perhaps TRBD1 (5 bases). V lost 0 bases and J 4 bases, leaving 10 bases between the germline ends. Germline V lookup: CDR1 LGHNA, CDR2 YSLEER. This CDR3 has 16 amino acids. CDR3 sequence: CASSQEGAGYNSPLHF. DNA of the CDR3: TGCGCCAGCAGCCAAGAAGGGGCGGGGTATAATTCACCCCTCCACTTT.

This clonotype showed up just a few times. For the CDR3, the DNA is TGTGCCAGCAGTGGGGAGCGGTATAGCACAGATACGCAGTATTTT. This codes for CASSGERYSTDTQYF. V gene TRBV28 combines with J gene TRBJ2-3, with a tentative D call TRBD2 (5 bases). Trimming cost V 5 bases and J 0 bases, with 12 bases left between them. CDR1 MDHEN and CDR2 SYDVKM come from the germline V gene. This CDR3 comprises 15 residues.

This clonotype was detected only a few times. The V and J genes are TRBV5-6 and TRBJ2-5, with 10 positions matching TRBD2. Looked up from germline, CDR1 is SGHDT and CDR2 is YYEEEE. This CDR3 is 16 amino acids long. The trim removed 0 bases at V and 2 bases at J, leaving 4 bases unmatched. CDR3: CASSLGGLAEQETQYF. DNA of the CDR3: TGTGCCAGCAGCTTGGGAGGACTAGCGGAACAAGAGACCCAGTACTTC. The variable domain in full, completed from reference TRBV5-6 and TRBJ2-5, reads DAGVTQSPTHLIKTRGQQVTLRCSPKSGHDTVSWYQQALGQGPQFIFQYYEEEERQRGNFPDRFSGHQFPNYSSELNVNALLLGDSALYLCASSLGGLAEQETQYFGPGTRLLVL.

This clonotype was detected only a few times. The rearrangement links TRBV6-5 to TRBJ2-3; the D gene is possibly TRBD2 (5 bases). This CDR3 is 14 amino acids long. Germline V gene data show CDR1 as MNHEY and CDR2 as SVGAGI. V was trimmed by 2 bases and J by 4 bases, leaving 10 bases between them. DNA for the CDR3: TGTGCCAGCAGTTACGGAGGAGTCGCAGATACGCAGTATTTT. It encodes CASSYGGVADTQYF.

CDR3 sequence reads: CATSDRTNLYEQYF. The CDR3 DNA is TGTGCCACCAGTGACAGGACTAACCTCTACGAGCAGTACTTC. The chain combines TRBV24-1 with TRBJ2-7; TRBD2 might be the D (6 bases). There are 14 residues in the CDR3. Between the trimmed V and J ends, which lost 4 bases and 3 bases, there was a span of 12 bases. Germline values: CDR1 KGHDR, CDR2 SFDVKD.

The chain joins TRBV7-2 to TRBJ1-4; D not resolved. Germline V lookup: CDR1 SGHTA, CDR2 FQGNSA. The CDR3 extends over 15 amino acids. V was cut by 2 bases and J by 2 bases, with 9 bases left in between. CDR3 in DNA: TGTGCCAGCAGCTTATACCGGTCTACTAATGAAAAACTGTTTTTT. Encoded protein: CASSLYRSTNEKLFF.

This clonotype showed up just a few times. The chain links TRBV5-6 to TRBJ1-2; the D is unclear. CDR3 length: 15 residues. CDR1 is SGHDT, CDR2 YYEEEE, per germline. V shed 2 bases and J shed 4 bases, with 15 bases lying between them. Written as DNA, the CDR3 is TGTGCCAGCAGCTTAGGCCTTACATCTTTCTATGGCTACACCTTC. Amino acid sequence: CASSLGLTSFYGYTF.

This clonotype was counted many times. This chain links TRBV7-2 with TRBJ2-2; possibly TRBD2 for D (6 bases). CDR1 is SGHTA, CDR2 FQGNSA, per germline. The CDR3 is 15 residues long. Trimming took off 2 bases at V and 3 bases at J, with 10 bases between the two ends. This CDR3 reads CASSLQGLDTGELFF. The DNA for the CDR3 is TGTGCCAGCAGCTTACAGGGACTGGACACCGGGGAGCTGTTTTTT. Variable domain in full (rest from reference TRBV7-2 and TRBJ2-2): GAGVSQSPSNKVTEKGKDVELRCDPISGHTALYWYRQSLGQGLEFLIYFQGNSAPDKSGLPSDRFSAERTGGSVSTLTIQRTQQEDSAVYLCASSLQGLDTGELFFGEGSRLTVL.

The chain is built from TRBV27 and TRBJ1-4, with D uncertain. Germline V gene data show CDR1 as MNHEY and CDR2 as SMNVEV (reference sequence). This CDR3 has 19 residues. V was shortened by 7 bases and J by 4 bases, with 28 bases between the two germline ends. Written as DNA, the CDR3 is TGTGCCAGCAATCGCAGTCGGGGATTTCGCTATGTATGTAATGAAAAACTGTTTTTT. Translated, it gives CASNRSRGFRYVCNEKLFF.